The T cell receptor (beta chain) under discussion was sequenced for a study of CD8 T cells in ankylosing spondylitis. General study points: Disease-linked clones displayed a CD8+ phenotype and appeared relatively rarely in peripheral blood. In ankylosing spondylitis blood, a motif of roughly eight highly homologous TCR beta variants appeared characteristic. Within matched ankylosing spondylitis synovial fluid, disease-linked clones were reportedly significantly enriched. In synovial fluid and blood from reactive arthritis, some motif variants were previously reported.

The CDR3 consists of 15 residues. In germline, CDR1 is DFQATT, CDR2 SNEGSKA (reference sequence). A quantitative 5'-RACE method, one with molecular barcodes, was used to make TCR beta libraries. TCRdb re-called the 5' RACE reads through MiXCR, storing one row per CDR3 protein. Of fewer than 550,000 distinct CDR3 sequences listed, 5.3% are singletons. This clonotype was observed a few times. Antigen specificity is unknown. Sequenced: blood, either unsorted or a sorted T cell fraction (not recorded which). The chain has TRBV20-1 and TRBJ1-1; 7 positions match TRBD1. The sequence derives from a male donor with ankylosing spondylitis. DNA for the CDR3: TGCAGCAGTGCGGAACCACAGGGGAGCGGGACTGAAGCTTTCTTT. Protein product: CSSAEPQGSGTEAFF.